This TCR beta chain was obtained from a study of shared clonotypes between healthy human individuals. CD8 cells classed as naive were CD45RO-negative and positively selected for CCR7, excluding terminally differentiated effector memory CD45RA+ cells. Study-wide results and limits: Naive CD4 clonotype sharing across several donors was roughly 5%. The genetic and exposure-history diversity represented was limited by few donors. Estimated clonotype richness was generally higher in naive than memory subsets.

TCRdb's copy holds only in-frame clones and misses some; the assay was immunoSEQ multiplex PCR. The data hold some 2,000,000 clones, with roughly 94% observed a single time. Details on this clone: Its specificity is unknown.

The specimen sequenced was naive CD8+ T cells sorted from blood. This sequence originates from a man between 18 and 35 years old in good health.

The CDR3 region has the DNA TGCGCCAGCAGCCAAGATTTCGGGTCACAAGAGACCCAGTACTTC. Encoded protein: CASSQDFGSQETQYF. V and J are TRBV4-3 and TRBJ2-5; D call uncertain. The CDR3 spans 15 residues. Germline CDR1 LGHNA, CDR2 YSLEER. Trimming removed 0 bases at V and 2 bases at J, with 10 bases between.